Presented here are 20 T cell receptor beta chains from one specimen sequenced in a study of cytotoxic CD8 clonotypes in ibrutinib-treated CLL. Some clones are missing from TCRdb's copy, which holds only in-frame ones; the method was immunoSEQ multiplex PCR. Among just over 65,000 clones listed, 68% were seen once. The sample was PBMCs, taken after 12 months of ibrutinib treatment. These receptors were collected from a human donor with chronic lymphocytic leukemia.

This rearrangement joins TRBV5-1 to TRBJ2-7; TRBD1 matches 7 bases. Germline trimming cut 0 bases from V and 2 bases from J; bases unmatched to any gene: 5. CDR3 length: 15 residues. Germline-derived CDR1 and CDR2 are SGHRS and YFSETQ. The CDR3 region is CASSLGTGPTYEQYF. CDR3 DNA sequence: TGCGCCAGCAGCTTGGGGACAGGACCCACCTACGAGCAGTACTTC. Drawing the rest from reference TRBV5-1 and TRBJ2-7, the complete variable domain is KAGVTQTPRYLIKTRGQQVTLSCSPISGHRSVSWYQQTPGQGLQFLFEYFSETQRNKGNFPGRFSGRQFSNSRSEMNVSTLELGDSALYLCASSLGTGPTYEQYFGPGTRLTVT.

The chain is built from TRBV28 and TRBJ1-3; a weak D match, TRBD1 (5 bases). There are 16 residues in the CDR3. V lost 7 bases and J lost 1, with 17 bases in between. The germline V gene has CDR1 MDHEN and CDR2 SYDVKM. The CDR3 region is CASTDNHGRSGNTIYF. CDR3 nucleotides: TGTGCCAGCACGGACAATCACGGTCGGTCTGGAAACACCATATATTTT. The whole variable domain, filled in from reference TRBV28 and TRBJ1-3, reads DVKVTQSSRYLVKRTGEKVFLECVQDMDHENMFWYRQDPGLGLRLIYFSYDVKMKEKGDIPEGYSVSREKKERFSLILESASTNQTSMYLCASTDNHGRSGNTIYFGEGSWLTVV.

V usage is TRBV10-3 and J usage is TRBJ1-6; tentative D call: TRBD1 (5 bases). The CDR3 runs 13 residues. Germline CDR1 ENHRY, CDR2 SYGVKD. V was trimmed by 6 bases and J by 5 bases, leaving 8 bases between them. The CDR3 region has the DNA TGTGCCATCAGGGGACGGGATAATTCACCCCTCCACTTT. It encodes CAIRGRDNSPLHF.

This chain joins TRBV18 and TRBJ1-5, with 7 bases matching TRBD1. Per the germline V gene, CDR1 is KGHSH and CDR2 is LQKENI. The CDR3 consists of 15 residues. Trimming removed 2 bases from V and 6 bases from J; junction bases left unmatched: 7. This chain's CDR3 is CASSPEKGAGQPQHF. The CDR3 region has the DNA TGTGCCAGCTCACCAGAAAAGGGGGCGGGTCAGCCCCAGCATTTT. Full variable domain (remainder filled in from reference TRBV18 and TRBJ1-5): NAGVMQNPRHLVRRRGQEARLRCSPMKGHSHVYWYRQLPEEGLKFMVYLQKENIIDESGMPKERFSAEFPKEGPSILRIQQVVRGDSAAYFCASSPEKGAGQPQHFGDGTRLSIL.

The CDR3 bases are TGTGCCAGCAGGACAATAGCGGGGGGCCAAGAGACCCAGTACTTC. Its protein is CASRTIAGGQETQYF. This rearrangement joins TRBV6-5 to TRBJ2-5; 10 bases fit TRBD2. Germline CDR1 reads MNHEY; CDR2 reads SVGAGI. This CDR3 is built from 15 residues. V shed 6 bases and J 1 base; nucleotides not matched to a gene: 5.

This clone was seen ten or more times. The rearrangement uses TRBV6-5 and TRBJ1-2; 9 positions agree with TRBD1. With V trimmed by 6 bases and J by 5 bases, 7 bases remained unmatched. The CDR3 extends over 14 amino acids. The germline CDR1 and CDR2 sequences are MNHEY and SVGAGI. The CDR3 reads CASSRDRGYYGYTF. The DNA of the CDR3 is TGTGCCAGCAGCCGCGACAGGGGGTATTATGGCTACACCTTC.

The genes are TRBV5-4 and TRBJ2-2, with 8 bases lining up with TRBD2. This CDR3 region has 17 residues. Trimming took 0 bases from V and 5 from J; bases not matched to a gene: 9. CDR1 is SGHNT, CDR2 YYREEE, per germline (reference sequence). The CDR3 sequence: CASSLATGGARTGELFF. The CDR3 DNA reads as TGTGCCAGCAGCTTGGCCACCGGGGGGGCTAGGACCGGGGAGCTGTTTTTT.

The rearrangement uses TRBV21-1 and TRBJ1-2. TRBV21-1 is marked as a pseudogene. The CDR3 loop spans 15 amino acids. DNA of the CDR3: TGTGCCAGCAGTGGGGGAGCACCACAACTCTATGGCTACACCTTC. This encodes CASSGGAPQLYGYTF.

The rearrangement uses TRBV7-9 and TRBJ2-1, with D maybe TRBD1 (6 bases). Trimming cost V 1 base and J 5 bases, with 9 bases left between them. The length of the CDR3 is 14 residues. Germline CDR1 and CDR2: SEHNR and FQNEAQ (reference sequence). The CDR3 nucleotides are TGTGCCAGCAGCTTAGATGGACAGAACAATGAGCAGTTCTTC. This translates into CASSLDGQNNEQFF. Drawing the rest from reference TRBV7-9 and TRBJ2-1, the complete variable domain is DTGVSQNPRHKITKRGQNVTFRCDPISEHNRLYWYRQTLGQGPEFLTYFQNEAQLEKSRLLSDRFSAERPKGSFSTLEIQRTEQGDSAMYLCASSLDGQNNEQFFGPGTRLTVL.

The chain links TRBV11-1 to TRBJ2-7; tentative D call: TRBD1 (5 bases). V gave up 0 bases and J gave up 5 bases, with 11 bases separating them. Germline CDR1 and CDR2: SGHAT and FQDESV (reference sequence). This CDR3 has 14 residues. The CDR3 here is CASSLAGARNEQYF. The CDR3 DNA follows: TGTGCCAGCAGCTTAGCAGGGGCTAGGAACGAGCAGTACTTC.

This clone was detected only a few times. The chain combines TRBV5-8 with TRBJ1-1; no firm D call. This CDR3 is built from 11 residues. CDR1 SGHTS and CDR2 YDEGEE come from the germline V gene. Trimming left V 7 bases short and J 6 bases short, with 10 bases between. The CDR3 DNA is TGTGCCAGCCGCGTAAGATCTGAAGCTTTCTTT. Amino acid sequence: CASRVRSEAFF.

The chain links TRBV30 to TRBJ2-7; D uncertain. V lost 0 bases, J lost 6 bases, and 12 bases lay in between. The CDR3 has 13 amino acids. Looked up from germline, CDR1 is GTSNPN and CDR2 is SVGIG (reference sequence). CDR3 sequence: CAWSVARWGEQYF. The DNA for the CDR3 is TGTGCCTGGAGTGTGGCGCGATGGGGCGAGCAGTACTTC.

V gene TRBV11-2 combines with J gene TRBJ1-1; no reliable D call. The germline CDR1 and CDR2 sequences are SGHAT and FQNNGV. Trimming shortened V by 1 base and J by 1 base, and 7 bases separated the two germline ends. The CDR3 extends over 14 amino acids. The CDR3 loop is CASSLGGGNTEAFF. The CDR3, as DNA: TGTGCCAGCAGCTTAGGGGGTGGGAACACTGAAGCTTTCTTT.

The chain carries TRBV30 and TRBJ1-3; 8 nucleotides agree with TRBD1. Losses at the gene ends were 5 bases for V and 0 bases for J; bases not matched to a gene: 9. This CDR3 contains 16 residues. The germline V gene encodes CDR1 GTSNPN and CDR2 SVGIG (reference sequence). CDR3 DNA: TGTGCCTGGGGAATGGGTCAGGGGGCCTCTGGAAACACCATATATTTT. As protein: CAWGMGQGASGNTIYF.

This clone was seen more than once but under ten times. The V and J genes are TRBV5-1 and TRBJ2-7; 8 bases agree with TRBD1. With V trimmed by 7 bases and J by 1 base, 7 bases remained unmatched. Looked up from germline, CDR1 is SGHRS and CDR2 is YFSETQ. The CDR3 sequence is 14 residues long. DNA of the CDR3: TGCGCCAGCTCCCAGGACAGGGTGTCCTACGAGCAGTACTTC. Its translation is CASSQDRVSYEQYF.

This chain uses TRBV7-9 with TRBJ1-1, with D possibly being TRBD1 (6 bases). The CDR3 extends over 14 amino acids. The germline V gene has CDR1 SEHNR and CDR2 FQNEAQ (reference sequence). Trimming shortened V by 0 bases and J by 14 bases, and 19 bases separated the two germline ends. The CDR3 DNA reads TGTGCCAGCAGCTTAGCCTCGGGGGCCGGGGGATACTTCTTT. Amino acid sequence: CASSLASGAGGYFF.

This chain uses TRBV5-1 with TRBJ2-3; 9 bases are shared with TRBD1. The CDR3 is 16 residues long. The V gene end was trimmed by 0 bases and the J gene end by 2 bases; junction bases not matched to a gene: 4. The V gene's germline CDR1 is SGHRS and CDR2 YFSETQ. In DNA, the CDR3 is TGCGCCAGCAGCTTGGCCACAGGGGGCACCACAGATACGCAGTATTTT. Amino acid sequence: CASSLATGGTTDTQYF.

CDR3 loop: CSVMGPGATNEKLFF. The CDR3 DNA reads TGCAGCGTAATGGGACCGGGGGCAACTAATGAAAAACTGTTTTTT. This rearrangement joins TRBV29-1 to TRBJ1-4; D perhaps matches TRBD1 (5 bases). This CDR3 comprises 15 residues. Trimming left V 6 bases short and J 0 bases short, with 14 bases between. Germline CDR1 reads SQVTM; CDR2 reads ANQGSEA.

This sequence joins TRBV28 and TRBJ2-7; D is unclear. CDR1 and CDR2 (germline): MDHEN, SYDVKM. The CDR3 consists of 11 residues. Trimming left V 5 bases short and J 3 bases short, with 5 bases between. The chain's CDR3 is CASSESYEQYF. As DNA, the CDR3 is TGTGCCAGCAGTGAAAGCTACGAGCAGTACTTC. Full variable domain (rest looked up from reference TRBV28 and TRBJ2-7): DVKVTQSSRYLVKRTGEKVFLECVQDMDHENMFWYRQDPGLGLRLIYFSYDVKMKEKGDIPEGYSVSREKKERFSLILESASTNQTSMYLCASSESYEQYFGPGTRLTVT.

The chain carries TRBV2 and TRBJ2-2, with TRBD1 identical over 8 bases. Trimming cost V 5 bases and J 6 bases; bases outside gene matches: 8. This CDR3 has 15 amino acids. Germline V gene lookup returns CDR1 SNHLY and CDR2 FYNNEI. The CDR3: CASSPRTGSSGELFF. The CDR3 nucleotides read TGTGCCAGCAGTCCGAGGACAGGGTCATCCGGGGAGCTGTTTTTT.